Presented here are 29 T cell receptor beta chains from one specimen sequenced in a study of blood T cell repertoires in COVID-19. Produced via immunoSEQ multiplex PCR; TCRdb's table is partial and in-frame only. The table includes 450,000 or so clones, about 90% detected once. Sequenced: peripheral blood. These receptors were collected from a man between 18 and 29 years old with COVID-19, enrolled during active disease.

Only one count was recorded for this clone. The CDR3 loop reads CASSPPIDQETQYF. Written as DNA, the CDR3 is TGTGCCAGCTCACCCCCTATCGATCAAGAGACCCAGTACTTC. This sequence joins TRBV18 and TRBJ2-5; D is unresolved. Trimming removed 3 bases at V and 2 bases at J, with 10 bases between. CDR1 and CDR2 (germline): KGHSH, LQKENI. The CDR3 has 14 residues.

Here the CDR3 DNA reads TGTGCCAGCAGCTTAGCCGGGGGACTAGCGGGAGGGCCTATGAGAAATGAGCAGTTCTTC. Residues: CASSLAGGLAGGPMRNEQFF. J is TRBJ2-1 and V is TRBV7-6; 16 nucleotides agree with TRBD2. Looked up from germline, CDR1 is SGHVS and CDR2 is FNYEAQ. V shed 0 bases and J 7 bases; nucleotides not matched to a gene: 12. CDR3 size: 20 residues.

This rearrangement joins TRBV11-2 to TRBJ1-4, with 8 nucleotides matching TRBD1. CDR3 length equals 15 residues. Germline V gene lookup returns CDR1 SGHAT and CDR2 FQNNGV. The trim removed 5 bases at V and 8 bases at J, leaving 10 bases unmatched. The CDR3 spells CASSVDRGAREKLFF. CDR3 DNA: TGTGCCAGCAGCGTCGACAGGGGAGCTAGGGAAAAACTGTTTTTT.

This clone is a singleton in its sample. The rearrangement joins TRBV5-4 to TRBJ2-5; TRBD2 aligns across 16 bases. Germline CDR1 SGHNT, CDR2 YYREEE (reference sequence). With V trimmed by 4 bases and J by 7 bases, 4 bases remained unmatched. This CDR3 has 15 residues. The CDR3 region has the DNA TGTGCCAGCAGCGGGACTAGCGGGGGGGCCGGGACCCAGTACTTC. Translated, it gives CASSGTSGGAGTQYF. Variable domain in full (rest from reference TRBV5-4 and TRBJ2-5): ETGVTQSPTHLIKTRGQQVTLRCSSQSGHNTVSWYQQALGQGPQFIFQYYREEENGRGNFPPRFSGLQFPNYSSELNVNALELDDSALYLCASSGTSGGAGTQYFGPGTRLLVL.

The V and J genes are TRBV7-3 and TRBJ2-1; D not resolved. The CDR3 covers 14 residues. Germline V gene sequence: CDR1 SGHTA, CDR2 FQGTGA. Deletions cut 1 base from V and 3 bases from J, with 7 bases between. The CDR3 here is CASSLNSNYNEQFF. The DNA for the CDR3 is TGTGCCAGCAGCTTAAACAGCAACTACAATGAGCAGTTCTTC.

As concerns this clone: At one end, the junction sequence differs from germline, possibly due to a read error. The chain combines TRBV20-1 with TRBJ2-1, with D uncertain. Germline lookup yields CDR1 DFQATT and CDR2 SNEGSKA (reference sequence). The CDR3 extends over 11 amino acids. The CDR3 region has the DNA TGCAGTGCTTCAATATACAGTGAGCAGTTCTTC. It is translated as CSASIYSEQFF.

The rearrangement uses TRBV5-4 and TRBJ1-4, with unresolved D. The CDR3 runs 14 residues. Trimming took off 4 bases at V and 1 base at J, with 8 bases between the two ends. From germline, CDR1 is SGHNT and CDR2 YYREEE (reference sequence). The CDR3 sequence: CASSPAGTNEKLFF. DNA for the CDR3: TGTGCCAGCAGCCCCGCCGGAACTAATGAAAAACTGTTTTTT.

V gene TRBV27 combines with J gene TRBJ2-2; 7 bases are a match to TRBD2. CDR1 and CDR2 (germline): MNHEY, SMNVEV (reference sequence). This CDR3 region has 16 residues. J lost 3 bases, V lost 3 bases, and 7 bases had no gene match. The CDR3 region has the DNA TGTGCCAGCAGTTTCTGGGGGAGGGTGGACACCGGGGAGCTGTTTTTT. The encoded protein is CASSFWGRVDTGELFF.

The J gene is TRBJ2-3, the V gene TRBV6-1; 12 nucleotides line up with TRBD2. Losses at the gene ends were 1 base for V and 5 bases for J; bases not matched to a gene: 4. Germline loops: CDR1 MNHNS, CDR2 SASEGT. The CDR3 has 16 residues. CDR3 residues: CASSEGLAGAIDTQYF. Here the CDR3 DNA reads TGTGCCAGCAGTGAAGGACTAGCGGGAGCGATAGATACGCAGTATTTT.

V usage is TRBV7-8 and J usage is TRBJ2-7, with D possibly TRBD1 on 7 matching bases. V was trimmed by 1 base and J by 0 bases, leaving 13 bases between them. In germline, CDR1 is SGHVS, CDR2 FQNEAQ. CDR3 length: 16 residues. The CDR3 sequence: CASSLGQGGGSYEQYF. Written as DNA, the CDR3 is TGTGCCAGCAGCTTAGGACAGGGAGGAGGCTCCTACGAGCAGTACTTC.

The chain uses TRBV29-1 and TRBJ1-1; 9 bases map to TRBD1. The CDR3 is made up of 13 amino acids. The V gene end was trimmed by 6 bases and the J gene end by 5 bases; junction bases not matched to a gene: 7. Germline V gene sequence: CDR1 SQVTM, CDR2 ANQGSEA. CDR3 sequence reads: CSVQDRGLTEAFF. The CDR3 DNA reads TGCAGCGTCCAGGACAGGGGATTGACTGAAGCTTTCTTT. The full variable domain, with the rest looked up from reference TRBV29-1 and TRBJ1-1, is SAVISQKPSRDICQRGTSLTIQCQVDSQVTMMFWYRQQPGQSLTLIATANQGSEATYESGFVIDKFPISRPNLTFSTLTVSNMSPEDSSIYLCSVQDRGLTEAFFGQGTRLTVV.

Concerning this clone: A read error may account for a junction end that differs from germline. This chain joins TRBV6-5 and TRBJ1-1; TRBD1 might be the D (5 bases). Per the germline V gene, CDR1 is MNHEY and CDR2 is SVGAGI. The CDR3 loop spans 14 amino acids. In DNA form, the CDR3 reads TGTGCCAGCATTTACGGGGGAGTGGGGGGAGAAGCTTTCTTT. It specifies CASIYGGVGGEAFF.

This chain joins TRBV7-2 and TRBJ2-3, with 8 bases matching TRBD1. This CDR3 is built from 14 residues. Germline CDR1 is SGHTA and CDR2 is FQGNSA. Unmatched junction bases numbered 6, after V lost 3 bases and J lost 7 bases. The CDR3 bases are TGTGCCAGCAGCTTCCAGACAGGGGTAAATACGCAGTATTTT. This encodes CASSFQTGVNTQYF.

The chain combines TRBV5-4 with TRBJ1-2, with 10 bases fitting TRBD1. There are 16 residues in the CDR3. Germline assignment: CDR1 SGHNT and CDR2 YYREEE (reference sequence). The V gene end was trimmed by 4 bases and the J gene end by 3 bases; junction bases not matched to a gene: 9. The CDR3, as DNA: TGTGCCAGCAGCCACCCGACAGGGGGCGCGGACTATGGCTACACCTTC. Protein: CASSHPTGGADYGYTF.

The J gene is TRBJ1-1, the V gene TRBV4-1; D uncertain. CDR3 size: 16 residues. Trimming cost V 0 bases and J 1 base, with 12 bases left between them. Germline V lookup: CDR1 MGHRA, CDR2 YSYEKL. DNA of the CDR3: TGCGCCAGCAGCCAAGATCTCGGGGAGGGGAACACTGAAGCTTTCTTT. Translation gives CASSQDLGEGNTEAFF.

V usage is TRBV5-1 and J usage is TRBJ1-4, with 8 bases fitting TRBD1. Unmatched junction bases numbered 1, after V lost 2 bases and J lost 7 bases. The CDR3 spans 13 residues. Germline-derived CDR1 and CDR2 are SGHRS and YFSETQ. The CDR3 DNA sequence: TGCGCCAGCAGCTTAGGGACAGGTGAAAAACTGTTTTTT. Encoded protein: CASSLGTGEKLFF. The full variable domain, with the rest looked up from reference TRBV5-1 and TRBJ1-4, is KAGVTQTPRYLIKTRGQQVTLSCSPISGHRSVSWYQQTPGQGLQFLFEYFSETQRNKGNFPGRFSGRQFSNSRSEMNVSTLELGDSALYLCASSLGTGEKLFFGSGTQLSVL.

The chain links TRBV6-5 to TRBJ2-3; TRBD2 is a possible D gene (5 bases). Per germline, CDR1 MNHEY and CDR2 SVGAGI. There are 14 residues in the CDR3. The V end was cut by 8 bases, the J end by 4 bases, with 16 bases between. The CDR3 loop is CASSPTGVADTQYF. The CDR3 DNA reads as TGTGCCAGCTCCCCCACCGGGGTGGCAGATACGCAGTATTTT.

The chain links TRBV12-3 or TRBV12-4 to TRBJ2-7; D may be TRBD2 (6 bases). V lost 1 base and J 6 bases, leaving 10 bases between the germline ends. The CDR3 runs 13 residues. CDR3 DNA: TGTGCCAGCAGTTTAGTCGGGGGAACCGAGCAGTACTTC. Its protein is CASSLVGGTEQYF.

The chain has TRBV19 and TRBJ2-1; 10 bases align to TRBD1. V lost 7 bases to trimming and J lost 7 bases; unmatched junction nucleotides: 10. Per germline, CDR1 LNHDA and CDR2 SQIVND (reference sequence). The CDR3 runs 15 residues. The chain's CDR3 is CASTGTGVTLNEQFF. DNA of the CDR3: TGTGCCAGTACCGGGACAGGGGTGACTCTTAATGAGCAGTTCTTC.

In DNA, the CDR3 is TGTGCCAGCAGCCAAGTCGAACCGGGTCGAGAGACCCAGTACTTC. The encoded protein is CASSQVEPGRETQYF. This rearrangement joins TRBV14 to TRBJ2-5; D is ambiguous. Germline CDR1 and CDR2: SGHDN and FVKESK. The germline V and J ends were trimmed by 1 base and 4 bases, with 13 bases remaining between them. CDR3 size: 15 residues.

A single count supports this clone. The CDR3 protein is CASSPPRQASYNEQFF. The CDR3 DNA reads as TGTGCCAGCTCACCACCGAGACAGGCTTCCTACAATGAGCAGTTCTTC. The rearrangement uses TRBV18 and TRBJ2-1; tentative D call: TRBD1 (6 bases). This CDR3 has 16 amino acids. Germline V gene lookup returns CDR1 KGHSH and CDR2 LQKENI. V was shortened by 0 bases and J by 1 base, with 10 bases between the two germline ends.

The CDR3 sequence is CAWSGDRGPGYTF. CDR3 DNA: TGTGCCTGGAGTGGCGACAGGGGGCCTGGCTACACCTTC. This chain connects TRBV30 to TRBJ1-2, with TRBD1 matching over 10 bases. There are 13 residues in the CDR3. With V trimmed by 1 base and J by 7 bases, 3 bases remained unmatched. Looked up from germline, CDR1 is GTSNPN and CDR2 is SVGIG (reference sequence).

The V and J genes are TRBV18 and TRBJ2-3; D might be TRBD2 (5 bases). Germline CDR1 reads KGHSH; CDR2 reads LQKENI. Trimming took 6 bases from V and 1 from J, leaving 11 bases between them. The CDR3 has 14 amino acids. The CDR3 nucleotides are TGTGCCAGCTCCCCCCCGCGGGGCACAGATACGCAGTATTTT. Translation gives CASSPPRGTDTQYF.

CDR3 loop: CASVVGRGRDVSYEQFF. CDR3 in DNA: TGTGCCAGCGTCGTTGGCAGGGGGCGGGACGTTTCGTATGAGCAGTTCTTC. The V gene is TRBV5-8, the J gene TRBJ2-1, with TRBD1 matching 8 bases. The CDR3 length is 17 residues. The ends lost 7 bases at V and 8 bases at J; junction bases unmatched: 20. Looked up from germline, CDR1 is SGHTS and CDR2 is YDEGEE.

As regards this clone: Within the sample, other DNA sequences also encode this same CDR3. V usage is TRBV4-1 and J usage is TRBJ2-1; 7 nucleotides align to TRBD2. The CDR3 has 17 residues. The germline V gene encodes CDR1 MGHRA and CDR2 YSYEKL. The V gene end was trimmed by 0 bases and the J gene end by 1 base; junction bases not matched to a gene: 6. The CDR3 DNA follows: TGCGCCAGCAGCCAAGATCGATTACTAGCGTCCTACAATGAGCAGTTCTTC. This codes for CASSQDRLLASYNEQFF.

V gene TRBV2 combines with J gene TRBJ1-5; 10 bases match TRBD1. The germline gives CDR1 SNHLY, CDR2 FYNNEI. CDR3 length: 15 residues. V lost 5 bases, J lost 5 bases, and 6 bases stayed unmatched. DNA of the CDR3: TGTGCCAGCAGTCCCGGGACAGGGGTTTATCAGCCCCAGCATTTT. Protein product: CASSPGTGVYQPQHF.

CDR3 sequence reads: CASRTGRESSYEQYF. In DNA form, the CDR3 reads TGCGCCAGCAGGACGGGCAGGGAATCTTCCTACGAGCAGTACTTC. The chain employs TRBV10-1 and TRBJ2-7, with D perhaps matching TRBD1 (5 bases). The germline V and J ends were trimmed by 6 bases and 1 base, with 16 bases remaining between them. The CDR3 totals 15 residues. The germline V gene has CDR1 WNHNN and CDR2 SYGVQD (reference sequence).

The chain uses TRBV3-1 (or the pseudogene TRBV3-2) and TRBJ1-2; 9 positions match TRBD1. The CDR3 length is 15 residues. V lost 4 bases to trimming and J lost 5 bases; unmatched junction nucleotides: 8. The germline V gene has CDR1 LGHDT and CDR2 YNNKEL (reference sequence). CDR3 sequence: CASSPRDRDGYGYTF. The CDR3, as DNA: TGTGCCAGCAGCCCCCGGGACAGGGACGGTTATGGCTACACCTTC.

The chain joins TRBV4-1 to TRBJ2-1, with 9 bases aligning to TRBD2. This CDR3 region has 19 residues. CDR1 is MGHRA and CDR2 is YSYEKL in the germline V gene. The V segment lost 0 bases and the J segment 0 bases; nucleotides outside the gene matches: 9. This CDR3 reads CASSQEGASGASSYNEQFF. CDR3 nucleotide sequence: TGCGCCAGCAGCCAAGAAGGGGCTAGCGGGGCGAGCTCCTACAATGAGCAGTTCTTC.